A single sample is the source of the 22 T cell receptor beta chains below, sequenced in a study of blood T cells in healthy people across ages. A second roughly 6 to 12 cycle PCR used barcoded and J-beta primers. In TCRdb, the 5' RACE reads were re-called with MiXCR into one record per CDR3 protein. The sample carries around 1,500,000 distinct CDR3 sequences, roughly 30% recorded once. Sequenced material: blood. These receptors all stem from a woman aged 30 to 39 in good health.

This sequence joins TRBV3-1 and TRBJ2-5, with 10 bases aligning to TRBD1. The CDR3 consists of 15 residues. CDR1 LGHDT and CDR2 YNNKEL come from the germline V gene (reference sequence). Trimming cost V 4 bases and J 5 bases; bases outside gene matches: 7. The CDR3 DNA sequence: TGTGCCAGCAGCCCCGGGACAGGGGAAGTGGAGACCCAGTACTTC. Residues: CASSPGTGEVETQYF.

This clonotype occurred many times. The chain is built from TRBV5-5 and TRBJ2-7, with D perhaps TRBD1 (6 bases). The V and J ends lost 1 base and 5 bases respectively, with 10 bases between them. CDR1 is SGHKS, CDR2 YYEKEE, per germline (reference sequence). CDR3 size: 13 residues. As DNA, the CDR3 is TGTGCCAGCAGCTTGTTGGGGGCCGACGAGCAGTACTTC. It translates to CASSLLGADEQYF.

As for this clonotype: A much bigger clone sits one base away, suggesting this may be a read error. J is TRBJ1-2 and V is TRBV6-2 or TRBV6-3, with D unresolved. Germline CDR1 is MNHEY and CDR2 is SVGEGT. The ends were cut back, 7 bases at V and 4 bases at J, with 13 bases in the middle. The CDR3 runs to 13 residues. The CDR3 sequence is CASTDGVRYGYTF. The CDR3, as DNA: TGTGCCAGCACCGACGGAGTACGCTATGGCTACACCTTC.

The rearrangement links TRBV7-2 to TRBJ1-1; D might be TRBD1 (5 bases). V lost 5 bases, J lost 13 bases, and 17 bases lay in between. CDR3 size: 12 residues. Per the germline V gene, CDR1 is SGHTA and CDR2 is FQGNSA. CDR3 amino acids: CASSPRGPKVFF. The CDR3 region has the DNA TGTGCCAGCAGCCCTAGGGGACCGAAAGTTTTCTTT. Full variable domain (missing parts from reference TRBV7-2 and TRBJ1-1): GAGVSQSPSNKVTEKGKDVELRCDPISGHTALYWYRQSLGQGLEFLIYFQGNSAPDKSGLPSDRFSAERTGGSVSTLTIQRTQQEDSAVYLCASSPRGPKVFFGQGTRLTVV.

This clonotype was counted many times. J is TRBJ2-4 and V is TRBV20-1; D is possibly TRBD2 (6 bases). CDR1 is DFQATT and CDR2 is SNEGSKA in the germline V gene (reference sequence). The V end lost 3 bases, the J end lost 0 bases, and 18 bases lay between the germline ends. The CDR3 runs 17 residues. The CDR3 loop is CSASPKRAARAKNIQYF. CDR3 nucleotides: TGCAGTGCTAGCCCCAAGCGGGCAGCCAGAGCCAAAAACATTCAGTACTTC.

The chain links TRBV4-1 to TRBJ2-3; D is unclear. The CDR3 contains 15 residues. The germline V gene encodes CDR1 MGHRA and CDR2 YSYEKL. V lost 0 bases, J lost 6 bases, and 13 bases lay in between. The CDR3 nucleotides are TGCGCCAGCAGCCAAGATTTTGGGTTGGGGGATACGCAGTATTTT. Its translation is CASSQDFGLGDTQYF.

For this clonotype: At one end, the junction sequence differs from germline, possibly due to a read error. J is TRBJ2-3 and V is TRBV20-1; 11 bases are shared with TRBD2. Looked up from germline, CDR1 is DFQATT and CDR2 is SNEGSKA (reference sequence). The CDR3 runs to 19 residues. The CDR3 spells CSARVPTGTSGTSTDAQYF. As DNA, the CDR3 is TGCAGTGCTCGCGTTCCCACCGGGACTAGCGGAACTAGCACAGATGCGCAGTATTTT.

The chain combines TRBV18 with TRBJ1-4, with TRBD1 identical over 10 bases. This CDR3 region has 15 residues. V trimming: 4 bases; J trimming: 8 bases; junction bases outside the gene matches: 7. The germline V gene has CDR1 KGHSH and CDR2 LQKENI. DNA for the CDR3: TGTGCCAGCTCACGAATGACAGGGGGCGAAGAAAAACTGTTTTTT. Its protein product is CASSRMTGGEEKLFF.

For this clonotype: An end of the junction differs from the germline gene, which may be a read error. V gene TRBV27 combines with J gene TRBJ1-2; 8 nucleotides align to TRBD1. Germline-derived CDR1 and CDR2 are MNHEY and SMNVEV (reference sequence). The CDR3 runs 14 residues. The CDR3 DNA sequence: TGTGCCAGCAGTTTGGCGGACAGGGAGGAAGGCTGCACCTTC. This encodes CASSLADREEGCTF.

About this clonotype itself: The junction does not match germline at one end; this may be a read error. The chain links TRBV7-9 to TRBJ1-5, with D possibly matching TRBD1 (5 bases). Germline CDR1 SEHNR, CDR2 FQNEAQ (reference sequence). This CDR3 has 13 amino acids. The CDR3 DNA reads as TGTGCCAGCAGCTTAGTAGGGGCTCAGTCCCAGCATTTT. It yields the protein CASSLVGAQSQHF. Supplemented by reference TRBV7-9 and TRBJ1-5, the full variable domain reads DTGVSQNPRHKITKRGQNVTFRCDPISEHNRLYWYRQTLGQGPEFLTYFQNEAQLEKSRLLSDRFSAERPKGSFSTLEIQRTEQGDSAMYLCASSLVGAQSQHFGDGTRLSIL.

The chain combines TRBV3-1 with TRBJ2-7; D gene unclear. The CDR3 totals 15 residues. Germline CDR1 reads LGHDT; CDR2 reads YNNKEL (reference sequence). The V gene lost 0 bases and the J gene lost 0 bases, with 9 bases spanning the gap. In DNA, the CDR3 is TGTGCCAGCAGCCAAGAGGCGTTATCCTCCTACGAGCAGTACTTC. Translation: CASSQEALSSYEQYF.

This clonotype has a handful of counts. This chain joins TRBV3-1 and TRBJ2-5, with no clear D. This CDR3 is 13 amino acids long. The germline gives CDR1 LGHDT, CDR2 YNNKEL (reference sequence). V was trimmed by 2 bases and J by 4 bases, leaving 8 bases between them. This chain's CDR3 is CASSQRSIETQYF. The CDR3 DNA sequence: TGTGCCAGCAGCCAAAGGAGTATAGAGACCCAGTACTTC.

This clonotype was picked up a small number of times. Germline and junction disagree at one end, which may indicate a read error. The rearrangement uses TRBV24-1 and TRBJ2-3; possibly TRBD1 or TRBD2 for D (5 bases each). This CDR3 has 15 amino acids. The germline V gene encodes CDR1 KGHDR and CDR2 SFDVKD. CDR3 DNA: TGTGTCACCAGTTGGTGGGGACCTGGCCCAGACACGCAGTATTTT. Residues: CVTSWWGPGPDTQYF.

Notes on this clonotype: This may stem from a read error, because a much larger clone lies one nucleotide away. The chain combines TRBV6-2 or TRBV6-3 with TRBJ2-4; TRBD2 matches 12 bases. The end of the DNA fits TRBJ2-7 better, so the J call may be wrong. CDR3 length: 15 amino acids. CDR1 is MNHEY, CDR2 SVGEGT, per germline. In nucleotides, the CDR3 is TGTGCCAGCGGTTACCGGACTAGCGGGAACTACGAGCAGTACTTC. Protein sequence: CASGYRTSGNYEQYF.

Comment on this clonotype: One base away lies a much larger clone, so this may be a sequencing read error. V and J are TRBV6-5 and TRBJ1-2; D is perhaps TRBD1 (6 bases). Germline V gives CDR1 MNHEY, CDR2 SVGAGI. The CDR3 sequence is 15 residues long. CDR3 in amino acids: CVSSYGGGGDYGYTF. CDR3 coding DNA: TGTGTCAGCAGTTACGGCGGGGGGGGCGACTATGGCTACACCTTC.

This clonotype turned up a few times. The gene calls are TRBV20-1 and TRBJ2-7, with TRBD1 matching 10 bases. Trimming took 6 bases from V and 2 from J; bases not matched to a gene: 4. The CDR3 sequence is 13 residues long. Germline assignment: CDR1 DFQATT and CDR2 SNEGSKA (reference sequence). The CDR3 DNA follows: TGCAGTGCAAGACAGGGGGCGGCCTACGAGCAGTACTTC. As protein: CSARQGAAYEQYF.

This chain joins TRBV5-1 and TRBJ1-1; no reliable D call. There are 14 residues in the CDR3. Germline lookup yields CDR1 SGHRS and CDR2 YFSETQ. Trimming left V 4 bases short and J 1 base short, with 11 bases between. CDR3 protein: CASSIGPSNTEAFF. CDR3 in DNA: TGCGCCAGCAGCATAGGCCCCTCGAACACTGAAGCTTTCTTT.

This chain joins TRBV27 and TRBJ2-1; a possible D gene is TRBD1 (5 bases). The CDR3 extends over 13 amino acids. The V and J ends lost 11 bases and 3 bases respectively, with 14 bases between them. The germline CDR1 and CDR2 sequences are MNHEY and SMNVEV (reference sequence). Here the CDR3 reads CACKRGLYNEQFF. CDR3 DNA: TGTGCCTGCAAAAGGGGTCTCTACAATGAGCAGTTCTTC.

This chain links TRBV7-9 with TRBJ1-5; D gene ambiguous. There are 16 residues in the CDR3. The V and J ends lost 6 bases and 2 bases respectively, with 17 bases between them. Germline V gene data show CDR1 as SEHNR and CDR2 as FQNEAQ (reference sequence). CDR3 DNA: TGTGCCAGCAGTTCAACGGGTCTTGGGGGCAATCAGCCCCAGCATTTT. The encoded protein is CASSSTGLGGNQPQHF.

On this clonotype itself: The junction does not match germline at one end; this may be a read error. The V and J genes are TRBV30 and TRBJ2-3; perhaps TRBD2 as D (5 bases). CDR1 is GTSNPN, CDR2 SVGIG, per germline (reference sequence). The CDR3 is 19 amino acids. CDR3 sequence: CARRPRGIFGGLHTDTQYF. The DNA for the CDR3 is TGTGCCCGGAGGCCAAGAGGGATTTTTGGCGGACTTCACACAGATACGCAGTATTTT.

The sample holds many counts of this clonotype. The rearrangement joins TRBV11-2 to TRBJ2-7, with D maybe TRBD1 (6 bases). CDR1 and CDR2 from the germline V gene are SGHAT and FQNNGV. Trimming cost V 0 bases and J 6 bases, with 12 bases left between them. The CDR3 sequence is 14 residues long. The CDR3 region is CASSLERTVSEQYF. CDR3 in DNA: TGTGCCAGCAGCTTAGAACGGACAGTAAGCGAGCAGTACTTC.

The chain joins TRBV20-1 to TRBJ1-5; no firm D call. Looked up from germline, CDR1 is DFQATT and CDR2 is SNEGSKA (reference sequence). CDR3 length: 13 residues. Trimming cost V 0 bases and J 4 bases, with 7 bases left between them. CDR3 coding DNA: TGCAGTGCTAGAGATATTGGGAATCAGCCCCAGCATTTT. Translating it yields CSARDIGNQPQHF.